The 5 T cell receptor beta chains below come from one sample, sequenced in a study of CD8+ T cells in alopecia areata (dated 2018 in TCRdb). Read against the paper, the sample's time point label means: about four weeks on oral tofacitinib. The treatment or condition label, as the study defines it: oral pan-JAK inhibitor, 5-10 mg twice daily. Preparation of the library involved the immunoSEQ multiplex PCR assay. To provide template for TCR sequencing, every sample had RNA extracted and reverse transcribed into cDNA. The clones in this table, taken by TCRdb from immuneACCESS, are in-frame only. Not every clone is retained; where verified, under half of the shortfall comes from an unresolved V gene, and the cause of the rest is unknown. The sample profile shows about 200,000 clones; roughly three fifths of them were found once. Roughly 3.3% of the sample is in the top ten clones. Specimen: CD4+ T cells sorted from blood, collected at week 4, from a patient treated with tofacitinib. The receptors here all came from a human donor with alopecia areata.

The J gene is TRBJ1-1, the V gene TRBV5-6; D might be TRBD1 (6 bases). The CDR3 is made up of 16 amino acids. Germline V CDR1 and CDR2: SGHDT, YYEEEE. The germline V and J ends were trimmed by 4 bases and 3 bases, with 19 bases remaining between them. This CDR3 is CASSGRGAQSYTEAFF. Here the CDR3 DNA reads TGTGCCAGCAGCGGACGGGGGGCACAGTCTTACACTGAAGCTTTCTTT.

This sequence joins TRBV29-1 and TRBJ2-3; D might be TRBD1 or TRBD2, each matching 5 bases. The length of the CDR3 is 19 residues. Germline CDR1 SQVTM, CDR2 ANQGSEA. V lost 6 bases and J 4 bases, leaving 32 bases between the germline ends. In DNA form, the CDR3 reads TGCAGCGTCCGAGGCCTAGGCGTCACGGGACCCTCGGTTTCAGATACGCAGTATTTT. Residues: CSVRGLGVTGPSVSDTQYF.

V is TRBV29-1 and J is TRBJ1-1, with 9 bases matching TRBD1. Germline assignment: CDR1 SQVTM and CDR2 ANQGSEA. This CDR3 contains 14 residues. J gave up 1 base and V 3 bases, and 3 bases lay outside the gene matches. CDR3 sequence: CSVEPGQGNTEAFF. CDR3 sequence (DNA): TGCAGCGTTGAGCCGGGACAGGGGAACACTGAAGCTTTCTTT. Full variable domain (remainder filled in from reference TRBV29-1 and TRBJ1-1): SAVISQKPSRDICQRGTSLTIQCQVDSQVTMMFWYRQQPGQSLTLIATANQGSEATYESGFVIDKFPISRPNLTFSTLTVSNMSPEDSSIYLCSVEPGQGNTEAFFGQGTRLTVV.

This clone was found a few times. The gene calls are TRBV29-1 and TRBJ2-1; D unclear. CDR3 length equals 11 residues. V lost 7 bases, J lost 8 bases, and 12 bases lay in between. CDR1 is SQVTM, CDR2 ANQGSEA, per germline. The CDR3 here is CSALGRDEQFF. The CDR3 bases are TGCAGCGCTCTTGGCCGGGATGAGCAGTTCTTC.

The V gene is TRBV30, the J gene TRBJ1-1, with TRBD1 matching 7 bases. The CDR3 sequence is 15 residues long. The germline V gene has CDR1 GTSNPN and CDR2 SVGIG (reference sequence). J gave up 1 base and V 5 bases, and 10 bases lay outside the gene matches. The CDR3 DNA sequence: TGTGCCTGGGGACCACCGGACAGGTGGAACACTGAAGCTTTCTTT. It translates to CAWGPPDRWNTEAFF.